This TCR beta chain was captured in a study of response to subunit inactivated influenza vaccine. Only a few counts were recorded for this clonotype. The antigen is unknown. Germline V gene sequence: CDR1 SGHDT, CDR2 YYEEEE. The CDR3 has 13 amino acids. V was clipped by 0 bases and J by 3 bases, with 7 bases between them. Regarding the study as a whole: Each seasonal influenza vaccination recruits few new T cells, the authors suggested.

TCRdb reprocessed the RT-PCR reads with MiXCR, giving one entry per CDR3 protein. The sample shows 400,000 to 650,000 distinct CDR3 sequences, approximately 7.8% of them seen only once. Source: PBMCs from blood, taken around 25 months after vaccination. The TCR sequence derives from a man aged 50-75 years who received an inactivated influenza vaccine. The chain has TRBV5-6 and TRBJ2-7; unclear D gene. CDR3 in DNA: TGTGCCAGCAGCTTGGTCGAGGTCTACGAGCAGTACTTC. This gives the protein CASSLVEVYEQYF.